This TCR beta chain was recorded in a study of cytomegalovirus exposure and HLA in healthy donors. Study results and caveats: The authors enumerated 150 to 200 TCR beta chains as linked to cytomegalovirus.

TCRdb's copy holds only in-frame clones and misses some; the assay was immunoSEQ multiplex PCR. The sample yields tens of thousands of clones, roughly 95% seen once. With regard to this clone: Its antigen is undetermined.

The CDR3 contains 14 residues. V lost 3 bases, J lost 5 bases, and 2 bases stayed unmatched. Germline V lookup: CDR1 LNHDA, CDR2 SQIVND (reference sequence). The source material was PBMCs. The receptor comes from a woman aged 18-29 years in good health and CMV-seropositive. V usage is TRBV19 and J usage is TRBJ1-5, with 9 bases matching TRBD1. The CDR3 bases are TGTGCCAGTAGTATTACAGGGGGCTATCAGCCCCAGCATTTT. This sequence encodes CASSITGGYQPQHF.